This T cell receptor (beta chain) was found in a study of shared clonotypes between healthy human individuals. The CDR3 spans 13 residues. V dropped 2 bases and J dropped 7 bases, with 11 bases sitting between them. CDR1 and CDR2 (germline): ENHRY, SYGVKD. Repertoires were generated with immunoSEQ multiplex PCR, while TCRdb's copy carries only in-frame clones and drops some. The sample lists around 2,000,000 clones, roughly 94% occurring once. The TCR was taken from a man aged 18 to 30 in good health. The specimen was naive CD4+ T cells sorted from blood. The subset was: CD45RA+ positively selected. The rearrangement joins TRBV10-3 to TRBJ1-2, with D hard to call. This CDR3 reads CAISETREGGYTF. Written as DNA, the CDR3 is TGTGCCATCAGTGAGACTAGGGAGGGTGGCTACACCTTC.